The rows below give T cell receptor beta chains drawn from one sample of a study of blood T cell repertoires in COVID-19. Assay: immunoSEQ multiplex PCR; the TCRdb copy retains only in-frame clones and omits some. Of 60,000 to 75,000 clones in the sample, approximately 90% were seen once. Sequenced material: peripheral blood. These receptor sequences come from a man between 25 and 39 years old with acute or convalescent COVID-19. Both conserved end residues are part of each CDR3. D genes are given only for firm matches. Clone size is shown for a subset of rows, as once, few, many or a class of expanded clone.

clone size: -
D gene: TRBD1
V gene: TRBV5-6
J gene: TRBJ1-5
CDR3 protein: CASSEPTGYIGNQPQHF
CDR3 DNA: TGTGCCAGCAGCGAACCGACAGGGTATATTGGCAATCAGCCCCAGCATTTT

clone size: -
D gene: -
V gene: TRBV6-2/TRBV6-3
J gene: TRBJ1-2
CDR3 protein: CASSSSTYGYTF
CDR3 DNA: TGTGCCAGCAGTTCCAGTACCTATGGCTACACCTTC

clone size: -
D gene: TRBD1
V gene: TRBV24-1
J gene: TRBJ1-4
CDR3 protein: CATSVRDRGQTNEKLFF
CDR3 DNA: TGTGCCACCAGTGTCCGGGACAGGGGGCAGACTAATGAAAAACTGTTTTTT

clone size: -
D gene: TRBD2
V gene: TRBV6-1
J gene: TRBJ2-3
CDR3 protein: CASSVMRGATVDTQYF
CDR3 DNA: TGTGCCAGCAGTGTCATGCGGGGGGCCACCGTAGATACGCAGTATTTT

clone size: -
D gene: -
V gene: TRBV6-6
J gene: TRBJ1-5
CDR3 protein: CASTGRQAGDQPQHF
CDR3 DNA: TGTGCCAGCACAGGAAGACAGGCGGGCGATCAGCCCCAGCATTTT

clone size: -
D gene: -
V gene: TRBV27
J gene: TRBJ1-4
CDR3 protein: CASSQDRFPNEKLFF
CDR3 DNA: TGTGCCAGCAGTCAAGACAGATTCCCTAATGAAAAACTGTTTTTT

clone size: once
D gene: -
V gene: TRBV29-1
J gene: TRBJ1-1
CDR3 protein: CSVERELNTEAFF
CDR3 DNA: TGCAGCGTTGAGCGGGAATTAAACACTGAAGCTTTCTTT

clone size: once
D gene: TRBD2
V gene: TRBV10-3
J gene: TRBJ2-3
CDR3 protein: CATSSGSTDTQYF
CDR3 DNA: TGTGCCACCTCTAGCGGTAGCACAGATACGCAGTATTTT

clone size: few
D gene: -
V gene: TRBV30
J gene: TRBJ1-2
CDR3 protein: CAWSPGTPGGPDGYTF
CDR3 DNA: TGTGCCTGGAGTCCCGGGACACCGGGCGGGCCCGATGGCTACACCTTC

clone size: -
D gene: -
V gene: TRBV19
J gene: TRBJ1-5
CDR3 protein: CASSTRGGGQPQHF
CDR3 DNA: TGTGCCAGTAGTACCCGGGGGGGCGGCCAGCCCCAGCATTTT

clone size: -
D gene: -
V gene: TRBV4-2
J gene: TRBJ2-3
CDR3 protein: CASSQDPELPTDTQYF
CDR3 DNA: TGTGCCAGCAGCCAAGATCCGGAACTACCCACAGATACGCAGTATTTT

clone size: few
D gene: -
V gene: TRBV30
J gene: TRBJ2-1
CDR3 protein: CAWSNRGVRQYNEQFF
CDR3 DNA: TGTGCCTGGAGCAACCGCGGGGTCAGACAATACAATGAGCAGTTCTTC

clone size: -
D gene: -
V gene: TRBV7-9
J gene: TRBJ1-2
CDR3 protein: CASSAKHLNYGYTF
CDR3 DNA: TGTGCCAGCAGCGCTAAGCACCTTAACTATGGCTACACCTTC

clone size: -
D gene: -
V gene: TRBV6-1
J gene: TRBJ2-1
CDR3 protein: CASSEGHPEQFF
CDR3 DNA: TGTGCCAGCAGTGAGGGACACCCCGAGCAGTTCTTC

clone size: -
D gene: -
V gene: TRBV18
J gene: TRBJ2-2
CDR3 protein: CASSNHVGDTGELFF
CDR3 DNA: TGTGCCAGCTCAAACCACGTAGGGGACACCGGGGAGCTGTTTTTT

clone size: -
D gene: TRBD2
V gene: TRBV27
J gene: TRBJ2-1
CDR3 protein: CASIPVAGVFYNEQFF
CDR3 DNA: TGTGCCAGCATCCCGGTGGCGGGAGTCTTTTACAATGAGCAGTTCTTC

clone size: -
D gene: TRBD1
V gene: TRBV9
J gene: TRBJ1-3
CDR3 protein: CASSPGQGDYSGNTIYF
CDR3 DNA: TGTGCCAGCAGCCCTGGACAGGGGGACTACTCTGGAAACACCATATATTTT

clone size: -
D gene: TRBD1
V gene: TRBV6-1
J gene: TRBJ1-1
CDR3 protein: CASSGTGTGARGTEAFF
CDR3 DNA: TGTGCCAGCAGTGGGACCGGGACAGGGGCGAGGGGCACTGAAGCTTTCTTT

clone size: -
D gene: -
V gene: TRBV2
J gene: TRBJ1-4
CDR3 protein: CASRRQWATNEKLFF
CDR3 DNA: TGTGCCAGCAGAAGACAGTGGGCAACTAATGAAAAACTGTTTTTT

clone size: once
D gene: -
V gene: TRBV7-8
J gene: TRBJ1-1
CDR3 protein: CASSNNPSTLRRNTEAFF
CDR3 DNA: TGTGCCAGCAGCAATAACCCCTCGACTCTTAGGAGGAACACTGAAGCTTTCTTT

clone size: -
D gene: -
V gene: TRBV4-3
J gene: TRBJ2-5
CDR3 protein: CASSQEFRQETQYF
CDR3 DNA: TGCGCCAGCAGCCAAGAGTTCAGGCAAGAGACCCAGTACTTC

clone size: -
D gene: -
V gene: TRBV9
J gene: TRBJ2-7
CDR3 protein: CASSVGNSYEQYF
CDR3 DNA: TGTGCCAGCAGCGTGGGCAACTCCTACGAGCAGTACTTC

clone size: -
D gene: TRBD2
V gene: TRBV5-4
J gene: TRBJ2-1
CDR3 protein: CASSRASGNDEQFF
CDR3 DNA: TGTGCCAGCAGCCGGGCTAGCGGGAATGATGAGCAGTTCTTC

clone size: -
D gene: -
V gene: TRBV29-1
J gene: TRBJ2-2
CDR3 protein: CSVPRTLNTGELFF
CDR3 DNA: TGCAGCGTGCCCAGGACACTCAACACCGGGGAGCTGTTTTTT

clone size: -
D gene: -
V gene: TRBV27
J gene: TRBJ1-2
CDR3 protein: CASSFQSGGYGYTF
CDR3 DNA: TGTGCCAGCAGTTTTCAATCTGGAGGGTATGGCTACACCTTC

clone size: -
D gene: -
V gene: TRBV27
J gene: TRBJ1-1
CDR3 protein: CASSRRDTYTEAFF
CDR3 DNA: TGTGCCAGCAGCCGACGGGACACCTACACTGAAGCTTTCTTT

clone size: -
D gene: -
V gene: TRBV7-2
J gene: TRBJ1-3
CDR3 protein: CASSSDGGVATIYF
CDR3 DNA: TGTGCCAGCAGCTCGGACGGGGGAGTTGCCACCATATATTTT

clone size: -
D gene: TRBD1
V gene: TRBV7-6
J gene: TRBJ1-4
CDR3 protein: CASSSRDSNIPTNEKLFF
CDR3 DNA: TGTGCCAGCAGCTCCCGGGACAGTAACATACCAACTAATGAAAAACTGTTTTTT

clone size: -
D gene: -
V gene: TRBV30
J gene: TRBJ2-7
CDR3 protein: CAWSLGHRDGEQYF
CDR3 DNA: TGTGCCTGGAGCCTCGGTCACAGGGACGGCGAGCAGTACTTC

clone size: -
D gene: -
V gene: TRBV6-2/TRBV6-3
J gene: TRBJ2-5
CDR3 protein: CASSYAGANQETQYF
CDR3 DNA: TGTGCCAGCAGTTACGCAGGGGCTAACCAAGAGACCCAGTACTTC

clone size: -
D gene: -
V gene: TRBV5-6
J gene: TRBJ2-7
CDR3 protein: CASSLETESYEQYF
CDR3 DNA: TGTGCCAGCAGCTTGGAAACAGAGAGCTACGAGCAGTACTTC

clone size: -
D gene: -
V gene: TRBV11-2
J gene: TRBJ2-2
CDR3 protein: CASSLEWGGHTGELFF
CDR3 DNA: TGTGCCAGCAGCTTAGAATGGGGGGGGCACACCGGGGAGCTGTTTTTT

clone size: few
D gene: TRBD1
V gene: TRBV5-1
J gene: TRBJ1-2
CDR3 protein: CASSPRGKGGVNGYTF
CDR3 DNA: TGCGCCAGCAGCCCGAGAGGGAAAGGGGGCGTTAATGGCTACACCTTC

clone size: -
D gene: -
V gene: TRBV6-4
J gene: TRBJ1-2
CDR3 protein: CASSDSMGGYTF
CDR3 DNA: TGTGCCAGCAGTGACTCAATGGGCGGCTACACCTTC

clone size: few
D gene: -
V gene: TRBV2
J gene: TRBJ1-1
CDR3 protein: CASTMTGLNTEAFF
CDR3 DNA: TGTGCCAGCACCATGACTGGATTGAACACTGAAGCTTTCTTT

clone size: -
D gene: -
V gene: TRBV27
J gene: TRBJ2-3
CDR3 protein: CASSLSAGTTSTDTQYF
CDR3 DNA: TGTGCCAGCAGTTTATCGGCCGGGACAACTAGCACAGATACGCAGTATTTT

clone size: -
D gene: TRBD1
V gene: TRBV19
J gene: TRBJ1-2
CDR3 protein: CASSLPGQPPFAGYTF
CDR3 DNA: TGTGCCAGTAGTCTCCCGGGACAGCCTCCATTCGCTGGCTACACCTTC

clone size: -
D gene: -
V gene: TRBV5-1
J gene: TRBJ1-4
CDR3 protein: CASSLDRPGINEKLFF
CDR3 DNA: TGCGCCAGCAGCTTGGATCGGCCAGGGATTAATGAAAAACTGTTTTTT

clone size: -
D gene: -
V gene: TRBV5-1
J gene: TRBJ1-2
CDR3 protein: CASRNTGTRYGYTF
CDR3 DNA: TGCGCCAGCAGGAATACAGGGACCAGGTATGGCTACACCTTC

clone size: -
D gene: TRBD2
V gene: TRBV4-2
J gene: TRBJ2-1
CDR3 protein: CASSRTSGPSSYNEQFF
CDR3 DNA: TGTGCCAGCAGCCGAACTAGCGGCCCGAGCTCCTACAATGAGCAGTTCTTC

clone size: -
D gene: -
V gene: TRBV5-8
J gene: TRBJ1-1
CDR3 protein: CASSPVGGNTEAFF
CDR3 DNA: TGTGCCAGCAGCCCGGTGGGGGGGAACACTGAAGCTTTCTTT

clone size: -
D gene: -
V gene: TRBV30
J gene: TRBJ1-6
CDR3 protein: CAWSLRNSPLHF
CDR3 DNA: TGTGCCTGGAGCCTGCGGAATTCACCCCTCCACTTT

clone size: -
D gene: TRBD2
V gene: TRBV25-1
J gene: TRBJ2-7
CDR3 protein: CASSESRGVSYEQYF
CDR3 DNA: TGTGCCAGCAGTGAATCCCGGGGGGTCTCCTACGAGCAGTACTTC

clone size: -
D gene: -
V gene: TRBV7-9
J gene: TRBJ1-2
CDR3 protein: CASSLMGEGGYTF
CDR3 DNA: TGTGCCAGCAGCTTAATGGGTGAGGGTGGCTACACCTTC

clone size: -
D gene: TRBD1
V gene: TRBV7-9
J gene: TRBJ1-1
CDR3 protein: CASSLARTGGGEAFF
CDR3 DNA: TGTGCCAGCAGCTTAGCACGGACAGGGGGCGGGGAAGCTTTCTTT

clone size: -
D gene: TRBD1
V gene: TRBV5-8
J gene: TRBJ1-5
CDR3 protein: CASSVGTGYSNQPQHF
CDR3 DNA: TGTGCCAGCAGCGTAGGGACAGGCTATAGCAATCAGCCCCAGCATTTT

clone size: -
D gene: TRBD1
V gene: TRBV5-6
J gene: TRBJ2-7
CDR3 protein: CASSLTYRGLDEQYF
CDR3 DNA: TGTGCCAGCAGCTTGACCTACAGGGGGCTCGACGAGCAGTACTTC

clone size: -
D gene: -
V gene: TRBV21-1
J gene: TRBJ1-2
CDR3 protein: CASSNGDRDVTNYYGYTF
CDR3 DNA: TGTGCCAGCAGCAATGGCGACAGGGACGTAACCAACTACTATGGCTACACCTTC

clone size: few
D gene: -
V gene: TRBV4-2
J gene: TRBJ1-1
CDR3 protein: CASSPYEGNTEAFF
CDR3 DNA: TGTGCCAGCAGCCCATATGAGGGTAACACTGAAGCTTTCTTT

clone size: -
D gene: -
V gene: TRBV27
J gene: TRBJ2-5
CDR3 protein: CASSSPRGPETQYF
CDR3 DNA: TGTGCCAGCAGTTCACCGCGAGGCCCAGAGACCCAGTACTTC

clone size: -
D gene: -
V gene: TRBV25-1
J gene: TRBJ1-3
CDR3 protein: CASEESYSGNTIYF
CDR3 DNA: TGTGCCAGCGAGGAATCATACTCTGGAAACACCATATATTTT

clone size: -
D gene: TRBD2
V gene: TRBV6-6
J gene: TRBJ2-3
CDR3 protein: CASSIAGVSTDTQYF
CDR3 DNA: TGTGCCAGCAGTATAGCGGGAGTTAGCACAGATACGCAGTATTTT

clone size: -
D gene: TRBD1
V gene: TRBV19
J gene: TRBJ1-1
CDR3 protein: CASSRQGTGEAFF
CDR3 DNA: TGTGCCAGTAGTAGACAGGGGACGGGTGAAGCTTTCTTT

clone size: -
D gene: TRBD1
V gene: TRBV13
J gene: TRBJ2-3
CDR3 protein: CASSLGLTGTGDQDTQYF
CDR3 DNA: TGTGCCAGCAGCTTAGGCCTAACTGGGACAGGGGACCAAGATACGCAGTATTTT

clone size: -
D gene: TRBD2
V gene: TRBV7-8
J gene: TRBJ2-1
CDR3 protein: CASSLATSGPYNEQFF
CDR3 DNA: TGTGCCAGCAGCTTAGCGACTAGCGGGCCCTACAATGAGCAGTTCTTC

clone size: -
D gene: -
V gene: TRBV5-4
J gene: TRBJ2-6
CDR3 protein: CASSAGWGAGANVLTF
CDR3 DNA: TGTGCCAGCAGCGCCGGTTGGGGGGCTGGGGCCAACGTCCTGACTTTC

clone size: -
D gene: -
V gene: TRBV11-3
J gene: TRBJ2-2
CDR3 protein: CASSLGPGAGELFF
CDR3 DNA: TGTGCCAGCAGCTTAGGCCCCGGAGCCGGGGAGCTGTTTTTT

clone size: -
D gene: -
V gene: TRBV27
J gene: TRBJ1-2
CDR3 protein: CASSLKVAEYGYTF
CDR3 DNA: TGTGCCAGCAGTTTAAAGGTGGCGGAGTATGGCTACACCTTC